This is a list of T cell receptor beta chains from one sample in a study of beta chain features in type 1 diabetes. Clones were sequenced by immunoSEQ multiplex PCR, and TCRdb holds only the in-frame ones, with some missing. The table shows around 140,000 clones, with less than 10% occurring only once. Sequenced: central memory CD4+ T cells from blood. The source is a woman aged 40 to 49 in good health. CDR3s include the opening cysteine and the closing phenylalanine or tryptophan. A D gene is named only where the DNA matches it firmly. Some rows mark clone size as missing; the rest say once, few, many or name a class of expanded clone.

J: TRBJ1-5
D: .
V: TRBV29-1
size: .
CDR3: CSVAGSNQPQHF
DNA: TGCAGCGTTGCGGGTAGCAATCAGCCCCAGCATTTT

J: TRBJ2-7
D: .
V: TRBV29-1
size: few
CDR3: CSAAGGSYEQYF
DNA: TGCAGCGCCGCCGGGGGCTCCTACGAGCAGTACTTC

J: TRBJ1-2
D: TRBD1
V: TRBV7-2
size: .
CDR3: CASSTRDRPYGYTF
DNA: TGTGCCAGCAGCACCCGGGACAGACCCTATGGCTACACCTTC

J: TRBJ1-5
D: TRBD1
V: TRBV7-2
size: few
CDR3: CASSQTGGLDQPQHF
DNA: TGTGCCAGCAGCCAAACAGGGGGCCTGGATCAGCCCCAGCATTTT

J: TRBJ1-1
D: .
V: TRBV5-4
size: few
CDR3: CASSLSLTTNRVNTEAFF
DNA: TGTGCCAGCAGCTTGAGTTTAACCACAAACAGGGTGAACACTGAAGCTTTCTTT

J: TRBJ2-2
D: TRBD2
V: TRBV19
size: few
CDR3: CASSIRGGGTGELFF
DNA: TGTGCCAGTAGTATACGGGGGGGTGGCACCGGGGAGCTGTTTTTT

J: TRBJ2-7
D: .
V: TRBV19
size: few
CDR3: CASSISGNSYEQYF
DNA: TGTGCCAGTAGTATATCAGGAAACTCCTACGAGCAGTACTTC

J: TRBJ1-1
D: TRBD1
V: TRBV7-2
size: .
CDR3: CASSGGTTEAFF
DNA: TGTGCCAGCTCAGGGGGGACGACTGAAGCTTTCTTT

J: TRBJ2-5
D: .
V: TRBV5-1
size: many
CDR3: CASSLVGGKETQYF
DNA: TGCGCCAGCAGCTTGGTTGGGGGCAAGGAGACCCAGTACTTC

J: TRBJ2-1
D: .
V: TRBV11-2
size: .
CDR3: CASSQMGRVNEQFF
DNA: TGTGCCAGCAGCCAAATGGGCAGGGTCAATGAGCAGTTCTTC

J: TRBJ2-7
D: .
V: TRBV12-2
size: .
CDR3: CASRLAGERRDEQYF
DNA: TGTGCAAGTCGCTTAGCGGGCGAGAGGAGGGACGAGCAGTACTTC

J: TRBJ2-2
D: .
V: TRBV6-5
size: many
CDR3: CASLQPGKTGELFF
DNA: TGTGCCAGCTTACAGCCAGGGAAGACCGGGGAGCTGTTTTTT

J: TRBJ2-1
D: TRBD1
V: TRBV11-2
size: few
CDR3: CASSLGTGGPYNEQFF
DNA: TGTGCCAGCAGCTTAGGGACAGGGGGCCCCTACAATGAGCAGTTCTTC

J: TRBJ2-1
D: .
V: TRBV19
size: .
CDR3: CASSRLPGKSYNEQFF
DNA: TGTGCCAGTAGTCGACTCCCAGGGAAATCCTACAATGAGCAGTTCTTC

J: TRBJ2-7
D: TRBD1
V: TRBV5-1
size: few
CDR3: CASSLDGQGARDQYF
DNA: TGCGCCAGCAGCTTGGACGGACAGGGGGCGCGCGACCAGTACTTC

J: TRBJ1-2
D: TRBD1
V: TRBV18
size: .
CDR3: CASSASGSGGDGYTF
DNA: TGTGCCAGCTCCGCCTCTGGGTCAGGGGGCGACGGCTACACCTTC

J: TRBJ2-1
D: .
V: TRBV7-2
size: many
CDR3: CASSLAQFEQFF
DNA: TGTGCCAGCAGCTTAGCACAATTCGAGCAGTTCTTC

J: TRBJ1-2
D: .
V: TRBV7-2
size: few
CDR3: CASSFGQSRGYGYTF
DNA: TGTGCCAGCAGCTTCGGACAGTCTCGCGGATATGGCTACACCTTC

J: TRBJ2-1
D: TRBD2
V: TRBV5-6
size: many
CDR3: CASSSTSVGEQFF
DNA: TGTGCCAGCAGCTCGACTAGCGTAGGTGAGCAGTTCTTC

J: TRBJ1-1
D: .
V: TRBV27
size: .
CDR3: CASSFRPGGTEAFF
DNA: TGTGCCAGCAGTTTCCGTCCAGGAGGGACTGAAGCTTTCTTT

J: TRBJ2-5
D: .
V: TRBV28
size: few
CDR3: CASSLGDLVQRTQYF
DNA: TGTGCCAGCAGTCTGGGAGACCTGGTTCAGCGGACCCAGTACTTC

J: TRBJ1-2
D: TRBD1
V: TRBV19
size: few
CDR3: CATNGYWTGVDGYTF
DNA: TGTGCCACCAATGGGTACTGGACAGGGGTGGATGGCTACACCTTC

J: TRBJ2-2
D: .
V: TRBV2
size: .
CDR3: CASSDEGGKLTGELFF
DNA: TGTGCCAGCAGTGACGAGGGGGGGAAACTCACCGGGGAGCTGTTTTTT

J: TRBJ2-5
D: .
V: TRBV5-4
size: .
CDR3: CASSPGGWETQYF
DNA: TGTGCCAGCAGTCCAGGGGGGTGGGAGACCCAGTACTTC

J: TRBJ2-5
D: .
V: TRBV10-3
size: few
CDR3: CAISERQEETQYF
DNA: TGTGCCATCAGTGAAAGACAAGAAGAGACCCAGTACTTC

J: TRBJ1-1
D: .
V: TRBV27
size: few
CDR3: CASSYDDRSEAFF
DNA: TGTGCCAGCAGTTATGATGACAGGTCTGAAGCTTTCTTT

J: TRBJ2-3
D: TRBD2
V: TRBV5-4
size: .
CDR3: CASSFFVAGGTDTQYF
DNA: TGTGCCAGCAGCTTCTTCGTTGCGGGAGGCACAGATACGCAGTATTTT

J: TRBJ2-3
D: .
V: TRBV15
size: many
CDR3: CATSRSPSEGTDTQYF
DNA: TGTGCCACCAGCCGGTCGCCTAGCGAAGGCACAGATACGCAGTATTTT

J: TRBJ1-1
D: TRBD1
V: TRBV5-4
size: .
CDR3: CASSLPGQGATEAFF
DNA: TGTGCCAGCAGCCTCCCGGGACAGGGGGCCACTGAAGCTTTCTTT

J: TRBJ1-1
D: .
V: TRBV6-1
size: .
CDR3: CASRTQGYTEAFF
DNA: TGTGCCAGCAGAACACAGGGCTACACTGAAGCTTTCTTT

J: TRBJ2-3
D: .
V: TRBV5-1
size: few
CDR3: CASSSPYTDTQYF
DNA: TGCGCCAGCAGCTCCCCGTACACAGATACGCAGTATTTT

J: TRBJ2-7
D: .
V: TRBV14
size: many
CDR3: CASSLAHYEQYF
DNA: TGTGCCAGCAGCCTGGCCCACTACGAGCAGTACTTC

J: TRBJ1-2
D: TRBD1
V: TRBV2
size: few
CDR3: CASVGQGYGYTF
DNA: TGTGCCAGCGTAGGACAGGGATATGGCTACACCTTC

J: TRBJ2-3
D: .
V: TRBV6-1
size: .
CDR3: CASSSRGQSTDTQYF
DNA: TGTGCCAGCAGCTCCCGAGGACAGAGCACAGATACGCAGTATTTT

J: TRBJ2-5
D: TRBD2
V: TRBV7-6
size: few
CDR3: CASSKGTSGDETQYF
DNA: TGTGCCAGCAGCAAAGGGACTAGCGGGGACGAGACCCAGTACTTC

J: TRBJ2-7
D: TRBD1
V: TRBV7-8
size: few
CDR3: CASSFTGDGSYEQYF
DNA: TGTGCCAGCAGCTTTACAGGGGACGGATCCTACGAGCAGTACTTC

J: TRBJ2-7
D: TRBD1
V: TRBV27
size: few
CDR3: CASSRQGGSYEQYF
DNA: TGTGCCAGCAGCCGACAGGGTGGATCCTACGAGCAGTACTTC

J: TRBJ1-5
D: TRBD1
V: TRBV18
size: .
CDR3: CASSATGGEEPQHF
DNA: TGTGCCAGCTCAGCCACAGGGGGAGAGGAGCCCCAGCATTTT

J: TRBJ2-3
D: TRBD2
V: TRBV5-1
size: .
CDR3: CASSLAGGMSDTQYF
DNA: TGCGCCAGCAGCTTAGCGGGGGGGATGTCAGATACGCAGTATTTT

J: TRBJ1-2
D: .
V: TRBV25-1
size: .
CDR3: CASSASGYGYTF
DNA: TGTGCCAGCAGTGCTTCAGGATATGGCTACACCTTC

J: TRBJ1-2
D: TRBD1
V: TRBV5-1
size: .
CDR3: CASSGGQEVDGYTF
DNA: TGCGCCAGCAGCGGGGGACAGGAGGTTGATGGCTACACCTTC

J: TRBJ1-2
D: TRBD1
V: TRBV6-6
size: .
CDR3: CASSYRQGHGYTF
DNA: TGTGCCAGCAGTTACCGACAGGGCCATGGCTACACCTTC

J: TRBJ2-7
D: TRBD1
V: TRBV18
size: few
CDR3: CASSTPTGGLYEQYF
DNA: TGTGCCAGCTCAACCCCCACAGGGGGACTCTACGAGCAGTACTTC